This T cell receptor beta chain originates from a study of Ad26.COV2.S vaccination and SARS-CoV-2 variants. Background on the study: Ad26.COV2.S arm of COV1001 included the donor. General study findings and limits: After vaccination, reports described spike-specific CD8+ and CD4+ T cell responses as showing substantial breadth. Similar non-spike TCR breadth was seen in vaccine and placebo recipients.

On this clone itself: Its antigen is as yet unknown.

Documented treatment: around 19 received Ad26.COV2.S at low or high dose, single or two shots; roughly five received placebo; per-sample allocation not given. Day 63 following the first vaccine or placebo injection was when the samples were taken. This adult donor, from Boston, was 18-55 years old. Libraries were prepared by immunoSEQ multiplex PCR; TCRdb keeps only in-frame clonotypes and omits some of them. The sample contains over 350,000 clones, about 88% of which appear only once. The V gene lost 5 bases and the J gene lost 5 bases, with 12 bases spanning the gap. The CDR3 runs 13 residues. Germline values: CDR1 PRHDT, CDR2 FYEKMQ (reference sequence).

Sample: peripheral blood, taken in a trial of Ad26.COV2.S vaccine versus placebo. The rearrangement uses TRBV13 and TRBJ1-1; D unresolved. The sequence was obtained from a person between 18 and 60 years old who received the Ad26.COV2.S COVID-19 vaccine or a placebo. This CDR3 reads CASSRYTGTEAFF. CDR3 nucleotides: TGTGCCAGCAGCCGATACACTGGAACTGAAGCTTTCTTT.